The present T cell receptor (beta chain) was sequenced within a study of blood T cell repertoires in COVID-19. Overall study context: PBMCs, B-cell-depleted T cells, or T cells provided the cDNA or gDNA that made up the material.

This table comes from immunoSEQ multiplex PCR, and its TCRdb copy is limited to in-frame clones, with some not included. Of about 360,000 clones listed, roughly 77% are singletons. The CDR3 loop spans 16 amino acids. V was pared by 4 bases and J by 1 base, with 8 bases of the junction left unmatched. CDR1 and CDR2 from the germline V gene are LNHDA and SQIVND (reference sequence). Sequencing input: peripheral blood. The TCR was taken from a human donor with acute or convalescent COVID-19. The donor label of this sample is uncertain. The genes are TRBV19 and TRBJ1-1, with TRBD1 matching over 8 bases. The CDR3 DNA reads TGTGCCAGTAGTACCCCTCGGACAGGGACGAACACTGAAGCTTTCTTT. As protein: CASSTPRTGTNTEAFF.